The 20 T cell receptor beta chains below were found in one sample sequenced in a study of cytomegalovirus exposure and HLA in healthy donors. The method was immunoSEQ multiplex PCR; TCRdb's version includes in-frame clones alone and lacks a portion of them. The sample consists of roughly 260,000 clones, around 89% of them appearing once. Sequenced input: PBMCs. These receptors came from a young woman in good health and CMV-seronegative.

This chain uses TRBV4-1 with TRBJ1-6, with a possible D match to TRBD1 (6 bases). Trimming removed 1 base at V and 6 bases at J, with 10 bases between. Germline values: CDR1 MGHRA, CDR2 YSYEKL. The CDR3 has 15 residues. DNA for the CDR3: TGCGCCAGCAGCCAAGCCAGACAGGTTAATTCACCCCTCCACTTT. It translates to CASSQARQVNSPLHF.

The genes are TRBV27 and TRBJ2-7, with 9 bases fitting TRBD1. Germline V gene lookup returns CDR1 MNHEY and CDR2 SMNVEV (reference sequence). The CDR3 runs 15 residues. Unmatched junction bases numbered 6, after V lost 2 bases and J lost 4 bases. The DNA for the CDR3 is TGTGCCAGCAGTTTAGCCGGGACAGGGTTGTACGAGCAGTACTTC. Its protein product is CASSLAGTGLYEQYF.

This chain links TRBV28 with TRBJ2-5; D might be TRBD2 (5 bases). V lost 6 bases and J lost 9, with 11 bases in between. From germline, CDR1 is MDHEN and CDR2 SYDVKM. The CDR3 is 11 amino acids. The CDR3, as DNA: TGTGCCAGCAGGACTTTGAGGGCCCAGTACTTC. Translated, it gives CASRTLRAQYF.

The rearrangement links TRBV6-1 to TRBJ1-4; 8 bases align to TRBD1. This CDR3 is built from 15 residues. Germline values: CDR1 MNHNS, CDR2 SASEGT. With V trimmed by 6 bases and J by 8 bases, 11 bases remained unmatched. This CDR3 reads CASSPLEDRVEKLFF. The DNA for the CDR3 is TGTGCCAGCAGCCCCTTGGAGGACAGGGTCGAAAAACTGTTTTTT.

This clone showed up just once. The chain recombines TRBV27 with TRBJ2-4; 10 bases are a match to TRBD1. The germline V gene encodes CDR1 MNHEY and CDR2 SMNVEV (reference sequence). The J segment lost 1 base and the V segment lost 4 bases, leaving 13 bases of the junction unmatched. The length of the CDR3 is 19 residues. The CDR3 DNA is TGTGCCAGCAGTTCCCACGGGACAGGGGCTACGTTGGCCAAAAACATTCAGTACTTC. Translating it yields CASSSHGTGATLAKNIQYF.

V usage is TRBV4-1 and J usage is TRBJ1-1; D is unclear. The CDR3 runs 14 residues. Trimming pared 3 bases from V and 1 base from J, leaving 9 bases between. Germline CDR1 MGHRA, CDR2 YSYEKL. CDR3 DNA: TGCGCCAGCAGCCAGACATCCTGGAACACTGAAGCTTTCTTT. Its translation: CASSQTSWNTEAFF.

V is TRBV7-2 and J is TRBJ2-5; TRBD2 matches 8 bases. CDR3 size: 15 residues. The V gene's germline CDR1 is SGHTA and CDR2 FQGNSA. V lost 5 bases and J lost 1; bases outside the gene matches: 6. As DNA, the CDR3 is TGTGCCAGCAGCCCTTATGCGGGGGGCCAAGAGACCCAGTACTTC. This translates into CASSPYAGGQETQYF.

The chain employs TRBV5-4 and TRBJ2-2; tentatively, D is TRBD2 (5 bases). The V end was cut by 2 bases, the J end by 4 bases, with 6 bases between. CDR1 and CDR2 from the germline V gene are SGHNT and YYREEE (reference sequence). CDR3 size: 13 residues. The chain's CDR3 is CASSLGGTGELFF. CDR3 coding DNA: TGTGCCAGCAGCTTAGGAGGCACCGGGGAGCTGTTTTTT.

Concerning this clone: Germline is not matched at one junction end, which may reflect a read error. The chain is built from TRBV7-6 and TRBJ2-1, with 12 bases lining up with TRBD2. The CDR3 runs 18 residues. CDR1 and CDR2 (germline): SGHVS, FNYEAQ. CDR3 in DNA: TGTGCCAGCAGTTTAGTCCCCCTAGCGGGGGGGCTCGAGTTGGAGCAGTTCTTC. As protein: CASSLVPLAGGLELEQFF.

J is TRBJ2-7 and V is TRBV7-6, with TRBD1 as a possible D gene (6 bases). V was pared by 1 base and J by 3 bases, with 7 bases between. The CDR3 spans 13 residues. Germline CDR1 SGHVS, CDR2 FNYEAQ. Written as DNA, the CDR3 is TGTGCCAGCAGCTTAGAGACAGGCTACGAGCAGTACGTC. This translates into CASSLETGYEQYV.

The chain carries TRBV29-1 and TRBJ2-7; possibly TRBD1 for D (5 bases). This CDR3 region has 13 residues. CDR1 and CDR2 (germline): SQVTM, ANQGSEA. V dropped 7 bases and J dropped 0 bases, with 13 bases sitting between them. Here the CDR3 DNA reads TGCAGCGGTGGGGCAGAGTTCTCCTACGAGCAGTACGTC. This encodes CSGGAEFSYEQYV.

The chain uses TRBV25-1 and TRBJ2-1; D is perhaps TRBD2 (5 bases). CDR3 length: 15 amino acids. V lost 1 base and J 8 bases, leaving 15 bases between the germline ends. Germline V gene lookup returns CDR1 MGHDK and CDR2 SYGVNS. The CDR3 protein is CASSESRLALDEQFF. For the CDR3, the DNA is TGTGCCAGCAGTGAATCTCGGCTAGCCCTCGATGAGCAGTTCTTC.

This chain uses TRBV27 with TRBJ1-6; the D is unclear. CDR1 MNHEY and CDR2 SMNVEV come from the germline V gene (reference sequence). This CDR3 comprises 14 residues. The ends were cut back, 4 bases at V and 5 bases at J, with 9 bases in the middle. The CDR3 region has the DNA TGTGCCAGCAGTTCATGGGCCGATAATTCACCCCTCCACTTT. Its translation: CASSSWADNSPLHF.

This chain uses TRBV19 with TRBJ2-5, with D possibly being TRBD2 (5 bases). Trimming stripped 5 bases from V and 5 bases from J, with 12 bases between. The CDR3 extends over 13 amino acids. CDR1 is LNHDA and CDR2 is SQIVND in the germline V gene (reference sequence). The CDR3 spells CASSPTRGETQYF. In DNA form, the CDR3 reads TGTGCCAGTAGTCCTACTCGCGGGGAGACCCAGTACTTC.

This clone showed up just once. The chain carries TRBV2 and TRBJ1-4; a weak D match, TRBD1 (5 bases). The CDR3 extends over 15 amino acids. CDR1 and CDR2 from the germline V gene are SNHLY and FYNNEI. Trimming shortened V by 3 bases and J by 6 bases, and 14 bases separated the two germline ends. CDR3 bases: TGTGCCAGCAGTGAGCAGGGCACTTTAGATGAAAAACTGTTTTTT. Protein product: CASSEQGTLDEKLFF.

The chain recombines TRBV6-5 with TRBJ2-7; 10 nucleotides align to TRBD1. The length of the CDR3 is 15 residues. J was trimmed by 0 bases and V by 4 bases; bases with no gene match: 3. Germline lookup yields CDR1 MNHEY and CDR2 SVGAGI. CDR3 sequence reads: CASSLGQGLSYEQYV. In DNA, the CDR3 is TGTGCCAGCAGTTTGGGACAGGGGCTCTCCTACGAGCAGTACGTC.

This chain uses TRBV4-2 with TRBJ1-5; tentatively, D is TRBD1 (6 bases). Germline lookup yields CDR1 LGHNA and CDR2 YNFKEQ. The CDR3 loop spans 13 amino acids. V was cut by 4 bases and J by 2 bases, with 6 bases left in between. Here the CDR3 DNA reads TGTGCCAGCAGCCCAGGGGGCAATCAGCCCCAGCATTTT. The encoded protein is CASSPGGNQPQHF.

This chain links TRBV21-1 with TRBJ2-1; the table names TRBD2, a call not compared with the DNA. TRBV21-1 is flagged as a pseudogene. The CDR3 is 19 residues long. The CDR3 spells CASSKEVRTIPLSYNEQFF. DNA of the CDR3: TGTGCCAGCAGCAAAGAGGTGAGGACTATACCACTCTCCTACAATGAGCAGTTCTTC.

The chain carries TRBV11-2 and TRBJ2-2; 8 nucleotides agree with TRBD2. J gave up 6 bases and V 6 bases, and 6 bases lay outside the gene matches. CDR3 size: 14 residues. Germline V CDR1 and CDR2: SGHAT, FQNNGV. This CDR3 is CASRFSGAPGELFF. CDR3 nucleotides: TGTGCCAGCAGGTTTAGCGGGGCCCCCGGGGAGCTGTTTTTT.

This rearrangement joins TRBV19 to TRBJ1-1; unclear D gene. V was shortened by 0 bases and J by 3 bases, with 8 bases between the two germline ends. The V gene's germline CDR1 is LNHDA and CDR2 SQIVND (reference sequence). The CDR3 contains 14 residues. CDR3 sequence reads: CASSIDFGDTEAFF. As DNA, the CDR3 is TGTGCCAGTAGTATAGACTTCGGGGACACTGAAGCTTTCTTT.